This T cell receptor (beta chain) was captured by sequencing in a study of T cell repertoires in cytomegalovirus infection. Study-level information: Recently described HLA-C-restricted plus well-studied HLA-B-restricted CMV epitopes were used. CMV infection and matching HLA type were both indicated by public TCR beta signatures. General observations from the study: CMV carriers with the relevant HLA were identified by cumulative public TCR beta family frequency. It was HLA-C-restricted CMV-specific TCR beta clonotypes that dominated the response ex vivo.

Only a few counts were recorded for this clonotype. Its specificity is unknown. Germline CDR1 reads SGHVS; CDR2 reads FNYEAQ. V shed 5 bases and J shed 0 bases, with 19 bases lying between them. The CDR3 length is 17 residues. MiXCR, applied by TCRdb to the reads, yields one record per CDR3 protein. The data show some 350,000 distinct CDR3 sequences, about 29% seen once. Source: cultured PBMCs, taken from culture after CMV antigen stimulation. The chain uses TRBV7-6 and TRBJ2-5, with D perhaps TRBD2 (6 bases). This TCR was sampled from a human donor in good health (CMV status not recorded). Some clones in this sample may be carry-over from other donors' samples. The CDR3 spells CASSASGGRLYQETQYF. CDR3 bases: TGTGCCAGCAGCGCCAGCGGAGGGAGACTCTACCAAGAGACCCAGTACTTC.